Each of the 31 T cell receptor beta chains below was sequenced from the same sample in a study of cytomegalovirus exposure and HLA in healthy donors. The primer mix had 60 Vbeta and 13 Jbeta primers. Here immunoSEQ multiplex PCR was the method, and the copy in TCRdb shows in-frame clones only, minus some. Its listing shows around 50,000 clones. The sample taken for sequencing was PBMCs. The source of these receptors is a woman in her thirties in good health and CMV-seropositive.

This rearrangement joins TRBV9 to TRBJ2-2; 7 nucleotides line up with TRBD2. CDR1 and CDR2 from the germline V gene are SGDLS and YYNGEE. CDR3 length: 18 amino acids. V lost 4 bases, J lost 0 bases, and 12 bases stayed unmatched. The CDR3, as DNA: TGTGCCAGCAGCCAGTTCGGGGCGGGGGTCTCGAACACCGGGGAGCTGTTTTTT. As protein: CASSQFGAGVSNTGELFF.

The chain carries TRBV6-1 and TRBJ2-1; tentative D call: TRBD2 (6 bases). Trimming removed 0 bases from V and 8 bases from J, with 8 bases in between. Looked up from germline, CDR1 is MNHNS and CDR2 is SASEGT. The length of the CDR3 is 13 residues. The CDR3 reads CASSEAWGDEQFF. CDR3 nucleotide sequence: TGTGCCAGCAGTGAAGCTTGGGGGGATGAGCAGTTCTTC.

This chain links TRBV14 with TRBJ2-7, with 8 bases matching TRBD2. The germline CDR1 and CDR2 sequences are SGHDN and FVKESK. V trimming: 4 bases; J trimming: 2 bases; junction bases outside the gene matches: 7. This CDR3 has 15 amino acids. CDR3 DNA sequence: TGTGCCAGCAGCCCCCGTGTAGCGGGACCCTACGAGCAGTACTTC. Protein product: CASSPRVAGPYEQYF.

Here the CDR3 reads CASLGGGNTEAFF. The CDR3 coding sequence is TGTGCCAGCCTAGGGGGGGGCAACACTGAAGCTTTCTTT. V gene TRBV6-1 combines with J gene TRBJ1-1, with D maybe TRBD1 (6 bases). Trimming cost V 8 bases and J 2 bases, with 12 bases left between them. The CDR3 has 13 residues. Germline V lookup: CDR1 MNHNS, CDR2 SASEGT.

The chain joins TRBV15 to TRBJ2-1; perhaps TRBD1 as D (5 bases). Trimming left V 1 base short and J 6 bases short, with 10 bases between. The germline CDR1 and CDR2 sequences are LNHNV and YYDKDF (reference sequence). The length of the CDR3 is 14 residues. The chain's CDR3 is CATSRGTFGNEQFF. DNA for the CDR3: TGTGCCACCAGCAGAGGGACATTCGGCAATGAGCAGTTCTTC.

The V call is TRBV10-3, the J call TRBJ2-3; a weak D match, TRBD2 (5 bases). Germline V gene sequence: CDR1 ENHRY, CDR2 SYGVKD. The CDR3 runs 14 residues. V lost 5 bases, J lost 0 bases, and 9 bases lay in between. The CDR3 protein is CAISRTDSTDTQYF. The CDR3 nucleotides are TGTGCCATCAGTAGGACTGATAGCACAGATACGCAGTATTTT.

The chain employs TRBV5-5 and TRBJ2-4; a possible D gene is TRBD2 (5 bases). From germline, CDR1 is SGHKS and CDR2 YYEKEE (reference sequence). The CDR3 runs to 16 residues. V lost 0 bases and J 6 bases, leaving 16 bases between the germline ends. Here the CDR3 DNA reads TGTGCCAGCAGCTTGGGGCGGAGAGGGAGCGGAAACATTCAGTACTTC. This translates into CASSLGRRGSGNIQYF. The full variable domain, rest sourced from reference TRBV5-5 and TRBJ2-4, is DAGVTQSPTHLIKTRGQQVTLRCSPISGHKSVSWYQQVLGQGPQFIFQYYEKEERGRGNFPDRFSARQFPNYSSELNVNALLLGDSALYLCASSLGRRGSGNIQYFGAGTRLSVL.

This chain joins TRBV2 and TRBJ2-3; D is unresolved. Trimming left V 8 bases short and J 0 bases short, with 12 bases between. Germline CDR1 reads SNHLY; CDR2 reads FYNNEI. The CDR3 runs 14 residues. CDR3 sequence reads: CASEVGGSTDTQYF. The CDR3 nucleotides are TGTGCCAGCGAAGTAGGCGGAAGCACAGATACGCAGTATTTT.

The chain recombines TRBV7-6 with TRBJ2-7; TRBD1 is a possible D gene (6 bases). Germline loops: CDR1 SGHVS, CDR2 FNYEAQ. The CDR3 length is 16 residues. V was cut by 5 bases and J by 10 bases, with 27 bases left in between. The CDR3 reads CASSPEPTGSDEGQYF. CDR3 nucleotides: TGTGCCAGCAGCCCGGAACCGACAGGATCCGACGAGGGACAGTACTTC.

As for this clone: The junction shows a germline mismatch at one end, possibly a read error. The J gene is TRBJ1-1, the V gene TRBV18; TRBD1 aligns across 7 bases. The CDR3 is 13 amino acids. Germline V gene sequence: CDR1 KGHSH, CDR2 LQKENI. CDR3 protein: CANSQGRDTEAFF. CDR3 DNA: TGTGCCAACTCACAGGGGAGGGACACTGAAGCTTTCTTT.

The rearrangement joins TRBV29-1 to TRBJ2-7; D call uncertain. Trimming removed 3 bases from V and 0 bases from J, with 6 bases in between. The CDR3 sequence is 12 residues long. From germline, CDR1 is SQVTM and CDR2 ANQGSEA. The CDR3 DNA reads TGCAGCGTTGACGGTAGCTCCTACGAGCAGTACTTC. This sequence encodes CSVDGSSYEQYF.

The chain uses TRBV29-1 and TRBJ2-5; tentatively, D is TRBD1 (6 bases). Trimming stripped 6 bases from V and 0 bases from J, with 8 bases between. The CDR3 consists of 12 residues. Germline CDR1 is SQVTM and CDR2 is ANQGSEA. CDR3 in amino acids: CSVRTDQETQYF. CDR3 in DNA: TGCAGCGTAAGGACAGACCAAGAGACCCAGTACTTC.

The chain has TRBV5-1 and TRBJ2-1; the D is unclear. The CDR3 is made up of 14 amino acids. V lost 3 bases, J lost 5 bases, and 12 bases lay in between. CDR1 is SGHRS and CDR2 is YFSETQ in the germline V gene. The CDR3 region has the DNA TGCGCCAGCAGCTCCCGACGGGTTAACAATGAGCAGTTCTTC. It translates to CASSSRRVNNEQFF.

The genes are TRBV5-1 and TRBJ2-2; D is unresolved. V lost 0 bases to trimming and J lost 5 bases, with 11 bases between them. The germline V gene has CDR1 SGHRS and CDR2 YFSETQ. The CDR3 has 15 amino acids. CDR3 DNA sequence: TGCGCCAGCAGCTTGGGAGCAGGTCAGACCGGGGAGCTGTTTTTT. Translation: CASSLGAGQTGELFF.

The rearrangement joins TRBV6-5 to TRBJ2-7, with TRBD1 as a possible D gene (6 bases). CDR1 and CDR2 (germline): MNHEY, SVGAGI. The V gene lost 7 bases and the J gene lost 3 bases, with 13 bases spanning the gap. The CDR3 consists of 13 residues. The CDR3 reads CASTRLGGYEQYF. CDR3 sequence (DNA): TGTGCCAGCACCCGTTTAGGGGGCTACGAGCAGTACTTC.

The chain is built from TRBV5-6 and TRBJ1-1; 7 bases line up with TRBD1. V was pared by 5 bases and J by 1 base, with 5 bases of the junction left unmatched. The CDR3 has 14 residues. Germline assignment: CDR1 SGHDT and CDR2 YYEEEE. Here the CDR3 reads CASRDGTANTEAFF. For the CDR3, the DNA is TGTGCCAGCAGGGATGGGACAGCGAACACTGAAGCTTTCTTT.

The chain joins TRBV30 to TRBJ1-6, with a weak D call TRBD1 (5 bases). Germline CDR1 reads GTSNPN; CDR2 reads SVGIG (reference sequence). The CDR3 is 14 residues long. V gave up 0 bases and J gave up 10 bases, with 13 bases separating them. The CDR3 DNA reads TGTGCCTGGAGTGTTAACAGGCGGGGGTCACCCCTCCACTTT. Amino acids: CAWSVNRRGSPLHF.

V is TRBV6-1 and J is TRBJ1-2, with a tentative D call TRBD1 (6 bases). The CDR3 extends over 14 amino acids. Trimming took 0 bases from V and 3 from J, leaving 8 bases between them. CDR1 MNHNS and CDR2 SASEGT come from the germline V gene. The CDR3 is CASSEARTDYGYTF. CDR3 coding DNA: TGTGCCAGCAGTGAAGCCCGGACAGACTATGGCTACACCTTC.

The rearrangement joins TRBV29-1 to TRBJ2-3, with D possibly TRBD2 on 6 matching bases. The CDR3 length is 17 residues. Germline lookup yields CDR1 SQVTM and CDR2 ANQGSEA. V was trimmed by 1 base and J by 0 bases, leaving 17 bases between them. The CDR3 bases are TGCAGCGTTGAAGGGGGGGACCTCCCTGGGAGCACAGATACGCAGTATTTT. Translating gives CSVEGGDLPGSTDTQYF.

The CDR3 region is CSVEGQGWYEQYF. The DNA for the CDR3 is TGCAGCGTTGAGGGCCAGGGGTGGTACGAGCAGTACTTC. The chain recombines TRBV29-1 with TRBJ2-7, with D possibly matching TRBD1 (6 bases). Trimming removed 3 bases at V and 4 bases at J, with 13 bases between. CDR1 is SQVTM, CDR2 ANQGSEA, per germline. The CDR3 is 13 residues long.

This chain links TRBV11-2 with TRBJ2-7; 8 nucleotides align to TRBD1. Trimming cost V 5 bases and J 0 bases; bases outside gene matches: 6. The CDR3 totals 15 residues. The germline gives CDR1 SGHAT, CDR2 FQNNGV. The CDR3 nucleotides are TGTGCCAGCAGCGCAGGGGGCCCGAGCTCCTACGAGCAGTACTTC. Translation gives CASSAGGPSSYEQYF.

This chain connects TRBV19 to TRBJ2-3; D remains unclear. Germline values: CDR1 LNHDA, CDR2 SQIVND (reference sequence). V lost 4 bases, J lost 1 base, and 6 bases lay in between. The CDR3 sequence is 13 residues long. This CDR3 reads CASSTPGTDTQYF. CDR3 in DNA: TGTGCCAGTAGTACACCGGGCACAGATACGCAGTATTTT.

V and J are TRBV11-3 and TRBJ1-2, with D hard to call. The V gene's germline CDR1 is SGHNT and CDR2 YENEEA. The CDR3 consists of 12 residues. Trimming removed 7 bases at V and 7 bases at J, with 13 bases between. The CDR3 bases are TGTGCCAGCACCTCTCTTTCGGGTGGCTACACCTTC. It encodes CASTSLSGGYTF.

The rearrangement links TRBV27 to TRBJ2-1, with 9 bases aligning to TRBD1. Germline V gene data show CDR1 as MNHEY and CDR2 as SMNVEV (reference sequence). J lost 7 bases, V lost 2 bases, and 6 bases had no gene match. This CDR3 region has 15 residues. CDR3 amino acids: CASSLNRGRGNEQFF. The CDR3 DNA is TGTGCCAGCAGTTTAAACAGGGGGCGGGGGAATGAGCAGTTCTTC.

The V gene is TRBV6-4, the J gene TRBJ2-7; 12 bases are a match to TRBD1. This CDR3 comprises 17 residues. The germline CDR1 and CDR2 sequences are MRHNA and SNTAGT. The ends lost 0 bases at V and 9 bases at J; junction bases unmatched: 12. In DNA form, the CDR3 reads TGTGCCAGCAGTGACTCAGGTCGTGGGACAGGGGGCTTAGGGCAGTACTTC. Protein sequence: CASSDSGRGTGGLGQYF.

The CDR3 reads CASSLFPNDSPYEQYF. The CDR3 bases are TGTGCCAGCAGCTTATTCCCCAACGACAGTCCCTACGAGCAGTACTTC. This chain links TRBV7-9 with TRBJ2-7; possible D gene TRBD1, 5 bases. Germline loops: CDR1 SEHNR, CDR2 FQNEAQ (reference sequence). V was shortened by 2 bases and J by 2 bases, with 16 bases between the two germline ends. The CDR3 is made up of 16 amino acids. The entire variable domain, with the rest obtained from reference TRBV7-9 and TRBJ2-7, is as follows: DTGVSQNPRHKITKRGQNVTFRCDPISEHNRLYWYRQTLGQGPEFLTYFQNEAQLEKSRLLSDRFSAERPKGSFSTLEIQRTEQGDSAMYLCASSLFPNDSPYEQYFGPGTRLTVT.

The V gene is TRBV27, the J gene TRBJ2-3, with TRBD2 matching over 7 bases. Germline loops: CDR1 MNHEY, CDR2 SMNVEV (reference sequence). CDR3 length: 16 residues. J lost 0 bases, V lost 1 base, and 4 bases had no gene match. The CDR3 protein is CASSLFGGRSTDTQYF. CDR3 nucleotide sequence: TGTGCCAGCAGTTTATTTGGCGGGAGAAGCACAGATACGCAGTATTTT.

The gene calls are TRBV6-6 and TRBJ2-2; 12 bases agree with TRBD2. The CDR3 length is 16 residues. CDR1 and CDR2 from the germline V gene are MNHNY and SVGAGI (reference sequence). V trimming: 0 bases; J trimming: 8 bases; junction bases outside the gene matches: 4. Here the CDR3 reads CASSYSGLAGLGELFF. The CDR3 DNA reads TGTGCCAGCAGTTACTCGGGACTAGCGGGCTTAGGGGAGCTGTTTTTT.

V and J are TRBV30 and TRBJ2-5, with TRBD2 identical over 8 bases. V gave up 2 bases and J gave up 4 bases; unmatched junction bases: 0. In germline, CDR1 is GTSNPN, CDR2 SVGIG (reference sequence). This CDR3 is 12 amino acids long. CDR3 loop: CAWSSGGETQYF. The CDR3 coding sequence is TGTGCCTGGAGTAGCGGGGGAGAGACCCAGTACTTC. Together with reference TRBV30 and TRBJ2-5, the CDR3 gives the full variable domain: SQTIHQWPATLVQPVGSPLSLECTVEGTSNPNLYWYRQAAGRGLQLLFYSVGIGQISSEVPQNLSASRPQDRQFILSSKKLLLSDSGFYLCAWSSGGETQYFGPGTRLLVL.

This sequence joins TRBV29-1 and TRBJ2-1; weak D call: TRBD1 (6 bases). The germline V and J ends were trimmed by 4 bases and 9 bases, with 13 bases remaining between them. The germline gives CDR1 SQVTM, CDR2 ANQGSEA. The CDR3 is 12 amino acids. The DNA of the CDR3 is TGCAGCGTTGTCCCAGGGGCCCGTGAGCAGTTCTTC. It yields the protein CSVVPGAREQFF.

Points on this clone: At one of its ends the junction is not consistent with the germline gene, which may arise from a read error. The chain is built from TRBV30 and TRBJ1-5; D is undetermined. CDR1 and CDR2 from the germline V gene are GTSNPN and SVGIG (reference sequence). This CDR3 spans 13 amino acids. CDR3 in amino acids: CAWSVQSNQHQHF. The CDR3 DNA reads TGTGCCTGGAGTGTACAGAGCAATCAGCACCAGCATTTT. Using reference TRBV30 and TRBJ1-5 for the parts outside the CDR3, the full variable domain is SQTIHQWPATLVQPVGSPLSLECTVEGTSNPNLYWYRQAAGRGLQLLFYSVGIGQISSEVPQNLSASRPQDRQFILSSKKLLLSDSGFYLCAWSVQSNQHQHFGDGTRLSIL.